This T cell receptor (beta chain) was obtained from a study of T cell responses to AZD1222 COVID-19 vaccine (dated by TCRdb to the early 2020s). Regarding the research as a whole: Because spike-specific TCR depth and breadth did not differ between the two schedules, AZD1222 recipients who got a second dose at roughly 4 weeks were pooled with those who got a second dose at roughly 12 weeks. TCR sequencing covered roughly 230 trial participants: 200 to 210 given two doses of AZD1222 and 26 given two doses of MenACWY control vaccine. Trial participants were enrolled into age subgroups of 18-55, 56-69 and 70-plus years, which contained approximately 150, 28 and 58 TCR-sequenced participants, respectively.

CDR1 and CDR2, looked up from the germline V gene (reference sequence), are MNHEY and SMNVEV. Trimming removed 7 bases from V and 6 bases from J; the gene matches leave 15 bases unexplained. Its CDR3 holds 16 amino acids, cysteine through phenylalanine. Just CDR3 DNA is preserved here, 48 bases in frame from base 1. Points the paper makes about the study in general: Participants were mostly white British and included more females than males, and it was suggested by the authors that clonal diversity may have been underestimated. Spike-specific TCR breadth and depth rose significantly after two AZD1222 doses compared with day 0 and with MenACWY recipients. Because no day 14 peak-response samples were available, repertoires were characterized only after the peak T cell response. Reportedly, close to half of the unique spike-specific TCRs recognized epitopes lying outside the regions that are mutated in the B.1.351 and B.1.1.7 variants. The 56-69-year group was small, and its depth increase did not reach significance, likely because of low power. The whole spike protein was spanned by vaccine-associated CD4 TCRs, and dominant responses were seen in regions 160-218 and 743-854. Conclusions about previously exposed vaccinees are limited because only five to seven AZD1222 recipients were SARS-CoV-2 seropositive at baseline.

The CDR3 regions of human TCRbeta chains were analyzed by immunosequencing. Per the authors' processing: Repertoire TCRs were matched against a reference library of SARS-CoV-2-specific TCRs generated with the MIRA antigen-specificity platform. Breadth meant the fraction of unique TCRs that were SARS-CoV-2-associated, whereas depth meant the fraction of total T cells that were SARS-CoV-2-associated. Each spike-specific TCR was assigned to its reactive spike region and to a CD4 or CD8 class using the MIRA data. Log10-transformed breadth and depth values were compared by one-way ANOVA with Sidak's multiple comparisons tests. The table comes from immuneACCESS by way of TCRdb, which keeps in-frame sequences with V and J called. Part of the clones is missing from these tables; in studies checked, under half for an unresolved V gene and the rest for unknown reasons. V and J calls and clone size are those listed in that table; D and trimming were worked out from the DNA. The sample table contains around 110,000 clones; only one count was recorded for approximately 93% of them. The ten biggest clones cover 2.5% to 3% of the sample.

The time point label here, explained by the study, means: baseline before first vaccination. Vaccinee samples came from UK trials COV001 and COV002, including a single-blind randomized controlled phase 2/3 trial of AZD1222 (ChAdOx1 nCoV-19) in healthy adults. For TCRbeta chain sequencing, PBMC samples were collected from trial participants at day 0 and at day 28 after the second dose. A single count supports this clone. Its cognate antigen has yet to be identified. Per-base quality was not reported, and no clone a single base away is much larger than it. The source is an adult in good health. The sample consisted of peripheral blood, taken on day 0 of AZD1222 vaccination. Recombination connected TRBV27 to TRBJ1-1; 9 central nucleotides agree with TRBD1. The CDR3 protein is CASTHSPGQGFAEAFF. In nucleotides, the sequence is TGTGCCAGCACCCATTCCCCGGGACAGGGTTTTGCTGAAGCTTTCTTT.